These 14 T cell receptor beta chains originate from one sample sequenced in a study of CD8+ T cells in alopecia areata. Following extraction, RNA underwent reverse transcription to cDNA, which served as the sequencing template. Here immunoSEQ multiplex PCR was the method, and the copy in TCRdb shows in-frame clones only, minus some. The sample includes tens of thousands of clones, 80% to 95% of them seen just once. This sample's treatment: oral pan-JAK inhibitor, 5-10 mg twice daily. The sample here was CD8+ T cells sorted from blood, taken at week 24, from a patient treated with tofacitinib. The source is a human donor with alopecia areata.

The rearrangement joins TRBV28 to TRBJ2-7; TRBD1 aligns across 7 bases. This CDR3 spans 14 amino acids. The V and J ends lost 5 bases and 2 bases, in that order; junction bases with no gene match: 6. CDR1 is MDHEN, CDR2 SYDVKM, per germline. The CDR3 here is CASSPGQWPYEQYF. The DNA for the CDR3 is TGTGCCAGCAGTCCGGGACAGTGGCCCTACGAGCAGTACTTC.

The table lists this clone with a count of one. J is TRBJ1-1 and V is TRBV7-9; 7 bases are shared with TRBD1. The CDR3 length is 14 residues. The V gene's germline CDR1 is SEHNR and CDR2 FQNEAQ (reference sequence). The junction had 3 bases not matched to a gene; V was cut back by 1 base and J by 4 bases. CDR3: CASSLDRGLTEAFF. The DNA of the CDR3 is TGTGCCAGCAGCTTAGACAGGGGCCTCACTGAAGCTTTCTTT.

Written as DNA, the CDR3 is TGTGCCAGCAGCTTAGCTGGGGAGAATGAGCAGTTCTTC. Translation gives CASSLAGENEQFF. This chain joins TRBV7-9 and TRBJ2-1; perhaps TRBD2 as D (5 bases). Deletions cut 0 bases from V and 7 bases from J, with 7 bases between. Germline V gives CDR1 SEHNR, CDR2 FQNEAQ (reference sequence). This CDR3 contains 13 residues.

The CDR3 sequence: CASSLRGLGEQYF. The CDR3 bases are TGTGCCAGCAGTTTACGGGGGCTGGGGGAGCAGTACTTC. J is TRBJ2-5 and V is TRBV28; D possibly matches TRBD1 or TRBD2 (6 bases each). The length of the CDR3 is 13 residues. V gave up 2 bases and J gave up 11 bases, with 15 bases separating them. Germline V gene lookup returns CDR1 MDHEN and CDR2 SYDVKM.

Here the CDR3 DNA reads TGTGCCATCAGTGAGTCGTATGGGAGCGACTACGAGCAGTACTTC. Translation gives CAISESYGSDYEQYF. The chain carries TRBV10-3 and TRBJ2-7; D might be TRBD2 (5 bases). Germline values: CDR1 ENHRY, CDR2 SYGVKD. Trimming cost V 0 bases and J 3 bases, with 12 bases left between them. This CDR3 region has 15 residues.

With respect to this clone: This specimen includes other DNA sequences encoding the same CDR3. The chain couples TRBV7-9 to TRBJ2-3; no clear D. From germline, CDR1 is SEHNR and CDR2 FQNEAQ (reference sequence). The CDR3 runs 15 residues. V was pared by 3 bases and J by 2 bases, with 12 bases between. The CDR3 nucleotides read TGTGCCAGCAGCTTGGTTGAAGGGCCCACAGATACGCAGTATTTT. This translates into CASSLVEGPTDTQYF.

The V call is TRBV2, the J call TRBJ2-3, with TRBD2 matching over 10 bases. The CDR3 totals 15 residues. Germline trimming cut 2 bases from V and 6 bases from J; bases unmatched to any gene: 5. Germline assignment: CDR1 SNHLY and CDR2 FYNNEI. This chain's CDR3 is CASSEPSGGDDTQYF. The CDR3, as DNA: TGTGCCAGCAGTGAACCTAGCGGGGGAGATGATACGCAGTATTTT. The full variable domain, rest sourced from reference TRBV2 and TRBJ2-3, is EPEVTQTPSHQVTQMGQEVILRCVPISNHLYFYWYRQILGQKVEFLVSFYNNEISEKSEIFDDQFSVERPDGSNFTLKIRSTKLEDSAMYFCASSEPSGGDDTQYFGPGTRLTVL.

The rearrangement uses TRBV2 and TRBJ2-5, with D perhaps TRBD2 (5 bases). The J call may be wrong; the DNA end is better matched by TRBJ2-7. CDR1 is SNHLY, CDR2 FYNNEI, per germline. CDR3 size: 14 residues. CDR3 DNA sequence: TGTGCCAGCACCCGAGGTCGGGGATACTACGAGCAGTACTTC. Its protein product is CASTRGRGYYEQYF.

This chain links TRBV28 with TRBJ2-7, with a tentative D call TRBD2 (6 bases). CDR3 length: 16 residues. Trimming stripped 6 bases from V and 4 bases from J, with 22 bases between. CDR1 is MDHEN, CDR2 SYDVKM, per germline. The CDR3, as DNA: TGTGCCAGCAGCCCCACGATGGGGCCCGGAGGGTACGAGCAGTACTTC. The encoded protein is CASSPTMGPGGYEQYF.

The V call is TRBV27, the J call TRBJ2-1, with D tentatively TRBD1 or TRBD2 (5 bases each). This CDR3 has 15 residues. Deletions cut 2 bases from V and 4 bases from J, with 12 bases between. Germline CDR1 MNHEY, CDR2 SMNVEV (reference sequence). In DNA form, the CDR3 reads TGTGCCAGCAGTTTAGTAGGTGGGGGATACAATGAGCAGTTCTTC. It is translated as CASSLVGGGYNEQFF.

The gene calls are TRBV7-9 and TRBJ2-3; no clear D. The CDR3 length is 15 residues. The germline CDR1 and CDR2 sequences are SEHNR and FQNEAQ (reference sequence). V was shortened by 1 base and J by 6 bases, with 14 bases between the two germline ends. CDR3 in DNA: TGTGCCAGCAGCTTAGAAGACGTGGCCTGGGATACGCAGTATTTT. The encoded protein is CASSLEDVAWDTQYF.

There are a few counts of this clone. The chain couples TRBV2 to TRBJ2-6, with D tentatively TRBD2 (6 bases). Trimming shortened V by 3 bases and J by 2 bases, and 14 bases separated the two germline ends. This CDR3 has 17 residues. Germline CDR1 SNHLY, CDR2 FYNNEI. This CDR3 reads CASSEISEGAGANVLTF. As DNA, the CDR3 is TGTGCCAGCAGTGAGATCTCGGAGGGAGCTGGGGCCAACGTCCTGACTTTC.

The chain is built from TRBV6-1 and TRBJ2-1, with D unclear. The CDR3 contains 14 residues. CDR1 is MNHNS and CDR2 is SASEGT in the germline V gene. Trimming removed 3 bases at V and 4 bases at J, with 10 bases between. The CDR3 DNA follows: TGTGCCAGCAGTGATCAAACAGCATACAATGAGCAGTTCTTC. This codes for CASSDQTAYNEQFF.

This clone was recorded a few times. The chain has TRBV4-2 and TRBJ2-7, with D tentatively TRBD1 (5 bases). The V gene lost 0 bases and the J gene lost 0 bases, with 12 bases spanning the gap. The germline CDR1 and CDR2 sequences are LGHNA and YNFKEQ. The CDR3 loop spans 16 amino acids. CDR3 amino acids: CASSQDLDNYSYEQYF. The DNA for the CDR3 is TGTGCCAGCAGCCAAGATCTGGACAATTACTCCTACGAGCAGTACTTC.